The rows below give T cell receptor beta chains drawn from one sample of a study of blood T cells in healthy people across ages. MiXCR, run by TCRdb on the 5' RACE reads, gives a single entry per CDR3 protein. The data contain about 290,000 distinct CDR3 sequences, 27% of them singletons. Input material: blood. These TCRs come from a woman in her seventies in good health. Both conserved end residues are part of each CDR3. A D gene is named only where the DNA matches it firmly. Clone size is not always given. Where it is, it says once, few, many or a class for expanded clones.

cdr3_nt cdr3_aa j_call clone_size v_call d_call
TGCGCCAGCAGCTTGGGTCTGCGGGATTCACCCCTCCACTTT CASSLGLRDSPLHF TRBJ1-6 once TRBV5-1 NA
TGTGCCAGCAGAATAAGGGAGTCCGAGCAGTACTTC CASRIRESEQYF TRBJ2-7 many TRBV25-1 NA
TGTGCCAGCAGCCTACTTCCAGCGGGTTCCACCTACGAGCAGTACTTC CASSLLPAGSTYEQYF TRBJ2-7 once TRBV7-2 NA
TGTGCCAGCAGCTTAGAGAGGCACGGGAATCAGCCCCAGCATTTT CASSLERHGNQPQHF TRBJ1-5 few TRBV7-2 NA
TGTGCCAGCAGGGCTCTAGAGGGGCGGACTGGAAACACCATATATTTT CASRALEGRTGNTIYF TRBJ1-3 few TRBV28 NA
TGCGCCAGCAGCCAAGGCGGAGCCGGGACAGTAGAATCCTACGAGCAGTACTTC CASSQGGAGTVESYEQYF TRBJ2-7 few TRBV4-1 TRBD1
TGTGCCAGCAGTACGGGGGCGGGTGGCTACACCTTC CASSTGAGGYTF TRBJ1-2 few TRBV28 NA
TGCAGCGTTCCGGGACAGGGAGATCACGAGCAGTACTTC CSVPGQGDHEQYF TRBJ2-7 many TRBV29-1 TRBD1
TGTGCCGGCAGCTTAGGAAGGTCAGGGGACGAGCAGTACTTC CAGSLGRSGDEQYF TRBJ2-7 NA TRBV7-2 NA
TGCAGTGCTACCACAGGCCGATGGTACACTGAAGCTTTCTTT CSATTGRWYTEAFF TRBJ1-1 NA TRBV20-1 NA
TGCGCCAGCAGCCTCTCGGGGCAGAATGAGCAGTACTTC CASSLSGQNEQYF TRBJ2-7 few TRBV5-1 NA
TGTGCCAGCAGGGAACTAGCGGGCGAGCAGTACTTC CASRELAGEQYF TRBJ2-7 NA TRBV5-4 TRBD2
TGTGCCAGCAGTGAATGGGGACAGTCCATTGGTACGCAGTATTTT CASSEWGQSIGTQYF TRBJ2-3 NA TRBV25-1 TRBD1
TGTGCCAGCAGCTTCCAGGGGACGTCAACTAATGAAAAACTGTTTTTT CASSFQGTSTNEKLFF TRBJ1-4 few TRBV7-9 NA
TGTGCCAGCAGCCACCAGACAGGGGGCCGGACCGGGGAGCTGTTTTTT CASSHQTGGRTGELFF TRBJ2-2 few TRBV12-3/TRBV12-4 TRBD1
TGCAGTGCTAGCCCCGTCTCATCCGGGACTAGGTTTTACGAGCAGTACTTC CSASPVSSGTRFYEQYF TRBJ2-7 NA TRBV20-1 TRBD2
TGTGCCAGCAGCCAAAGACTAGCGGGAGGAAAAAACATTCAGTACTTC CASSQRLAGGKNIQYF TRBJ2-4 many TRBV3-1 TRBD2
TGTGCCAGCAGCTTCGGGGGCCGACAGGTGGGCGATGGCTACACCTTC CASSFGGRQVGDGYTF TRBJ1-2 many TRBV13 NA
TGTGCCAGCAGCTTAGCCCCGGGACTAGCGGACACAGATACGCAGTATTTT CASSLAPGLADTDTQYF TRBJ2-3 few TRBV7-9 TRBD2
TGTGCCAGCAGCCTCAGGGGAAGAGAATACGAGCAGTACTTC CASSLRGREYEQYF TRBJ2-7 few TRBV27 NA
TGCGCCAGCAGCTTGTTACGGGTGAACACTGAAGCTTTCTTT CASSLLRVNTEAFF TRBJ1-1 NA TRBV5-1 NA
TGTGCCAGCAGTGCCTGGGACAGGGGGCAAGAAAAACTGTTTTTT CASSAWDRGQEKLFF TRBJ1-4 few TRBV25-1 TRBD1
TGTGCCAGCAGCTTAACCGGTACAGGGAACGGCGCGCAGTACTTC CASSLTGTGNGAQYF TRBJ2-7 NA TRBV7-3 NA
TGCGCCAGCAGCCAAGATCTCTCGGAGGGGGGGAAAGAGACCCAGTACTTC CASSQDLSEGGKETQYF TRBJ2-5 NA TRBV4-1 NA
TGCGCCAGCAGCCCCGACCTGGGCCCTAGAAGCGGGGCCAACGTCCTGACTTTC CASSPDLGPRSGANVLTF TRBJ2-6 NA TRBV5-1 NA
TGCAGTGCTAGAGGAAAGCTGAACACTGAAGCTTTCTTT CSARGKLNTEAFF TRBJ1-1 NA TRBV20-1 NA
TGTGCCAGCATCATGGACGGGAAAAACATTCAGTACTTC CASIMDGKNIQYF TRBJ2-4 few TRBV6-6 NA
TGTGCCAGCAGTGATAGGACAGGGTACGTCTTC CASSDRTGYVF TRBJ2-1 NA TRBV28 TRBD1
TGTGCCAGCAGTTACGAGGTTGGATTTGGAAAAAACATTCAGTACTTC CASSYEVGFGKNIQYF TRBJ2-4 NA TRBV6-8 NA
TGCAGTGCTAGAGATCTCACCGGGCTCTCGGGAGAGCAGTACTTC CSARDLTGLSGEQYF TRBJ2-7 few TRBV20-1 NA
TGTGCCAGCAGTTTCGCTGGACGTCTAGCGGGAGGCGAGCAGTACTTC CASSFAGRLAGGEQYF TRBJ2-7 many TRBV28 TRBD2
TGTGCCATCAGTGACGCAGGGGGTTTAGCCAAAAACATTCAGTACTTC CAISDAGGLAKNIQYF TRBJ2-4 NA TRBV10-3 TRBD1
TGCGCCAGCAGCCAAGGTCCGGGGAGGTACGAGCAGTACTTC CASSQGPGRYEQYF TRBJ2-7 NA TRBV4-3 NA
TGTGCCAGCAGCTCCCGGGGAATAACCAATGAGCAGTTCTTC CASSSRGITNEQFF TRBJ2-1 few TRBV7-2 NA
TGCAGTGCTAGAGATGTTTTTGTCGAGACCCAGTACTTC CSARDVFVETQYF TRBJ2-5 few TRBV20-1 NA
TGCGCCAACAGCCAAGGACTAGCGGAGACCCATGAGCAGTTCTTC CANSQGLAETHEQFF TRBJ2-1 NA TRBV4-1 TRBD2
TGTGCCAGCAGCCACTGGGACGTCAACGAGCAGTACTTC CASSHWDVNEQYF TRBJ2-7 NA TRBV5-8 NA
TGTGCCAGCAGGCCAACAAGGAGGGATGAAAAACTGTTTTTT CASRPTRRDEKLFF TRBJ1-4 few TRBV12-3/TRBV12-4 NA
TGCGCCAGCAGTGAGACGAGGGACAGGGGAGTGGAGACTGGCTACACCTTC CASSETRDRGVETGYTF TRBJ1-2 few TRBV10-2 TRBD1
TGTGCCAGCAGTCGACAGGGGGCGCTTCCATCTGGGGCCAACGTCCTGACTTTC CASSRQGALPSGANVLTF TRBJ2-6 NA TRBV7-9 TRBD1
TGTGCCATCTCCGGCGGGGATGGGGCCAACGTCCTGACTTTC CAISGGDGANVLTF TRBJ2-6 NA TRBV10-3 NA
TGTGCCAGCAGTTTAATCTCTTCTGGACTACAGGGGAACACCAAAGCCGCTTTCTTT CASSLISSGLQGNTKAAFF TRBJ1-1 NA TRBV28 TRBD1
TGCAGTGCTAGATCACAGGGCGGCTCTGGAAACACCATATATTTT CSARSQGGSGNTIYF TRBJ1-3 few TRBV20-1 NA
TGTGCCAGCAGGCTAGGACAGCTAAGTGGCCGCGAGCAGTACTTC CASRLGQLSGREQYF TRBJ2-7 many TRBV28 NA
TGTGCCAGCAGCAAAGACCGCAGGGTAGGTGGCACTGAAGCTTTCTTT CASSKDRRVGGTEAFF TRBJ1-1 few TRBV11-2 NA